This T cell receptor beta chain was captured in a study of cytomegalovirus exposure and HLA in healthy donors. Study observations and caveats: Later analysis identified around 15,000 TCR beta sequences associated with HLA alleles, using a false discovery rate threshold of 0.05.

The V gene end was trimmed by 1 base and the J gene end by 10 bases; junction bases not matched to a gene: 4. This CDR3 spans 14 amino acids. CDR1 and CDR2 (germline): SGHTS, YDEGEE. Comment on this clone: No antigen is known for it.

The PCR ran on 60 Vbeta and 13 Jbeta primers. Method: immunoSEQ multiplex PCR; TCRdb's copy keeps in-frame clones and lacks some. In the table there are 150,000 or so clones, just under 80% of which are singletons. The origin of this receptor is a man younger than 30 in good health and CMV-seropositive. This chain uses TRBV5-8 with TRBJ2-1; 11 bases agree with TRBD2. Specimen: PBMCs. Here the CDR3 DNA reads TGTGCCAGCAGCTTGACTAGCGGGAGTACGGAGCAGTTCTTC. This codes for CASSLTSGSTEQFF.